One sample yielded the 27 T cell receptor beta chains listed below, sequenced in a study of prognosis after radiotherapy for stage I lung cancer. Genomic DNA was the source, and TCR beta CDR3 was amplified from it by two-round multiplex PCR. First-round PCR employed TRBV- and TRBJ-specific primers for each gene. TCRdb called the multiplex PCR reads again in MiXCR, with one record for every CDR3 protein. The data show roughly 13,000 distinct CDR3 sequences, around 56% seen once. The sample consisted of PBMCs, taken before or after stereotactic body radiation therapy (not recorded which). The receptor set was obtained from a donor over 45 with non-small cell lung cancer.

The V and J genes are TRBV7-7 and TRBJ2-1; 11 bases fit TRBD1. Losses at the gene ends were 5 bases for V and 6 bases for J; bases not matched to a gene: 9. Germline CDR1 and CDR2: SSHAT and FNYEAQ (reference sequence). This CDR3 is 16 amino acids long. The CDR3 coding sequence is TGTGCCAGCAGCCCCACTCCGGGACAGGGGGTCAATGAGCAGTTCTTC. Translated, it gives CASSPTPGQGVNEQFF.

The V call is TRBV6-2 or TRBV6-3, the J call TRBJ1-5; D unresolved. This CDR3 region has 13 residues. From germline, CDR1 is MNHEY and CDR2 SVGEGT. Trimming took 10 bases from V and 4 from J, leaving 14 bases between them. Here the CDR3 DNA reads TGTGCCATTAGCCTGGCTGGGAATCAGCCCCAGCATTTT. This gives the protein CAISLAGNQPQHF.

Judged by abundance, this clonotype is medium-sized (0.01 to 0.1%). The chain carries TRBV19 and TRBJ1-6; unclear D gene. Germline lookup yields CDR1 LNHDA and CDR2 SQIVND (reference sequence). V lost 7 bases and J 3 bases, leaving 10 bases between the germline ends. There are 14 residues in the CDR3. The CDR3, as DNA: TGTGCCAGTAACCCCAGCCTCTATAATTCACCCCTCCACTTT. Protein: CASNPSLYNSPLHF. Supplemented by reference TRBV19 and TRBJ1-6, the full variable domain reads DGGITQSPKYLFRKEGQNVTLSCEQNLNHDAMYWYRQDPGQGLRLIYYSQIVNDFQKGDIAEGYSVSREKKESFPLTVTSAQKNPTAFYLCASNPSLYNSPLHFGNGTRLTVT.

This clonotype showed up many times. The CDR3 protein is CASSPSRLAAYEQYF. The CDR3 DNA reads as TGTGCCAGCAGCCCCTCCCGACTAGCGGCTTACGAGCAGTACTTC. The chain uses TRBV7-2 and TRBJ2-7, with 9 bases fitting TRBD2. The CDR3 has 15 residues. The germline gives CDR1 SGHTA, CDR2 FQGNSA. Trimming took 5 bases from V and 4 from J; bases not matched to a gene: 9.

The genes are TRBV5-1 and TRBJ2-7, with 9 bases fitting TRBD2. V lost 10 bases to trimming and J lost 3 bases; unmatched junction nucleotides: 17. Germline values: CDR1 SGHRS, CDR2 YFSETQ. The CDR3 has 16 amino acids. The CDR3 loop is CASQPTGLAGIYEQYF. CDR3 in DNA: TGCGCCTCTCAACCCACTGGGCTAGCGGGAATCTACGAGCAGTACTTC. Complete variable domain (other parts from reference TRBV5-1 and TRBJ2-7): KAGVTQTPRYLIKTRGQQVTLSCSPISGHRSVSWYQQTPGQGLQFLFEYFSETQRNKGNFPGRFSGRQFSNSRSEMNVSTLELGDSALYLCASQPTGLAGIYEQYFGPGTRLTVT.

V gene TRBV6-5 combines with J gene TRBJ2-7; maybe TRBD1 (6 bases). Germline V gives CDR1 MNHEY, CDR2 SVGAGI. This CDR3 comprises 16 residues. V was shortened by 0 bases and J by 10 bases, with 22 bases between the two germline ends. CDR3 protein: CASSYSTGTRVGEQYF. The CDR3 nucleotides are TGTGCCAGCAGTTACTCGACAGGAACCCGGGTGGGGGAACAGTACTTC.

The rearrangement uses TRBV11-2 and TRBJ1-2; 7 bases align to TRBD1. CDR1 is SGHAT, CDR2 FQNNGV, per germline. This CDR3 spans 13 amino acids. Germline trimming cut 4 bases from V and 4 bases from J; bases unmatched to any gene: 3. As DNA, the CDR3 is TGTGCCAGCAGCTCGGGACAGATCTATGGCTACACCTTC. It encodes CASSSGQIYGYTF.

Ten or more counts support this clonotype. A much larger clonotype is one base distant, so this may be a read error. This chain uses TRBV14 with TRBJ2-7; 7 bases are shared with TRBD1. In germline, CDR1 is SGHDN, CDR2 FVKESK. The CDR3 consists of 15 residues. In DNA, the CDR3 is TGTGCCGGCAGCCAAGCACCGGGACAGCCCTACGAGCAGTACTTC. Amino acid sequence: CAGSQAPGQPYEQYF.

This clonotype is medium-sized in the sample. The V gene is TRBV28, the J gene TRBJ2-7; 8 bases fit TRBD1. The CDR3 runs to 14 residues. J was trimmed by 7 bases and V by 7 bases; bases with no gene match: 12. Germline-derived CDR1 and CDR2 are MDHEN and SYDVKM. The CDR3 bases are TGTGCCAGCAACCCTCAGGGGGCGTCTCTTGAGCAGTACTTC. This translates into CASNPQGASLEQYF. Looking up the rest from reference TRBV28 and TRBJ2-7 gives the full variable domain: DVKVTQSSRYLVKRTGEKVFLECVQDMDHENMFWYRQDPGLGLRLIYFSYDVKMKEKGDIPEGYSVSREKKERFSLILESASTNQTSMYLCASNPQGASLEQYFGPGTRLTVT.

By sample share, this clonotype is medium-sized. The rearrangement uses TRBV6-5 and TRBJ1-1; D unclear. The CDR3 loop spans 12 amino acids. Germline V gene data show CDR1 as MNHEY and CDR2 as SVGAGI. V lost 4 bases and J lost 1, with 4 bases in between. CDR3 sequence reads: CASSSENTEAFF. The CDR3 DNA reads as TGTGCCAGCAGTTCCGAGAACACTGAAGCTTTCTTT.

The chain couples TRBV5-6 to TRBJ1-2; D is uncertain. The CDR3 loop spans 14 amino acids. CDR1 is SGHDT, CDR2 YYEEEE, per germline. V was clipped by 4 bases and J by 4 bases, with 14 bases between them. CDR3 DNA: TGTGCCAGCAGCCCTGGAAGGGTTGGCTATGGCTACACCTTC. Its translation is CASSPGRVGYGYTF.

This chain connects TRBV6-2 or TRBV6-3 to TRBJ1-2; D might be TRBD1 (6 bases). With 6 bases removed from V and 3 bases from J, the gap between germline ends came to 11 bases. Looked up from germline, CDR1 is MNHEY and CDR2 is SVGEGT. The length of the CDR3 is 13 residues. CDR3 loop: CASRTGNHYGYTF. For the CDR3, the DNA is TGTGCCAGCAGAACAGGGAACCACTATGGCTACACCTTC.

A single count supports this clonotype. This chain uses TRBV2 with TRBJ2-7; D remains unclear. The V end lost 4 bases, the J end lost 2 bases, and 3 bases lay between the germline ends. Germline V gene lookup returns CDR1 SNHLY and CDR2 FYNNEI. CDR3 length: 11 amino acids. The CDR3 sequence is CASSAAYEQYF. In DNA form, the CDR3 reads TGTGCCAGCAGTGCTGCCTACGAGCAGTACTTC.

This clonotype was seen just once. J is TRBJ2-5 and V is TRBV4-1, with TRBD2 matching 9 bases. The CDR3 totals 16 residues. The trim removed 6 bases at V and 5 bases at J, leaving 13 bases unmatched. The germline V gene has CDR1 MGHRA and CDR2 YSYEKL. CDR3 bases: TGCGCCAGCAGTCGCGGGACTAGCTGGACGATGGAGACCCAGTACTTC. This translates into CASSRGTSWTMETQYF.

This clonotype was counted many times. This chain links TRBV11-3 with TRBJ2-5; D could derive from TRBD1 or TRBD2 (5 bases each). The CDR3 extends over 14 amino acids. The V gene lost 3 bases and the J gene lost 1 base, with 9 bases spanning the gap. Germline CDR1 SGHNT, CDR2 YENEEA. CDR3 amino acids: CASSLGTLQETQYF. CDR3 DNA sequence: TGTGCCAGCAGCTTGGGGACCCTCCAAGAGACCCAGTACTTC.

In its sample, this clonotype was seen many times. The V and J genes are TRBV5-6 and TRBJ1-2; the match to TRBD1 covers 7 bases. The trim removed 4 bases at V and 5 bases at J, leaving 8 bases unmatched. CDR1 and CDR2 (germline): SGHDT, YYEEEE. There are 14 residues in the CDR3. This CDR3 reads CASSPGTVLYGYTF. Written as DNA, the CDR3 is TGTGCCAGCAGCCCCGGGACAGTCTTATATGGCTACACCTTC.

Only one count was recorded for this clonotype. The rearrangement links TRBV6-2 or TRBV6-3 to TRBJ2-1; D is possibly TRBD2 (6 bases). The V and J ends lost 8 bases and 8 bases respectively, with 16 bases between them. CDR3 size: 13 residues. CDR1 and CDR2 (germline): MNHEY, SVGEGT. The CDR3: CASGGSGGDEQFF. In DNA, the CDR3 is TGTGCCAGCGGAGGGTCCGGGGGTGATGAGCAGTTCTTC.

On this clonotype: A far larger clone lies a single base away; this is likely a read error. The V call is TRBV6-4, the J call TRBJ2-1; D gene ambiguous. Germline lookup yields CDR1 MRHNA and CDR2 SNTAGT. The CDR3 sequence is 16 residues long. Trimming shortened V by 5 bases and J by 4 bases, and 18 bases separated the two germline ends. CDR3 sequence reads: CASSHIRFPGYNEQFF. Here the CDR3 DNA reads TGTGCCAGCAGTCACATCAGGTTCCCCGGTTACAATGAGCAGTTCTTC.

Many counts were recorded for this clonotype. The chain uses TRBV4-1 and TRBJ2-1; maybe TRBD1 (5 bases). Trimming cost V 4 bases and J 6 bases, with 13 bases left between them. CDR3 length: 14 amino acids. Per the germline V gene, CDR1 is MGHRA and CDR2 is YSYEKL. CDR3 nucleotides: TGCGCCAGCAGCCGCGTAGGGGAAACCAATGAGCAGTTCTTC. Protein sequence: CASSRVGETNEQFF.

As to this clonotype: Since no conserved phenylalanine or tryptophan closes the CDR3, a read error is the likely cause. The chain is built from TRBV6-1 and TRBJ2-1; a possible D gene is TRBD2 (6 bases). CDR1 and CDR2 (germline): MNHNS, SASEGT. This CDR3 comprises 14 residues. V lost 10 bases to trimming and J lost 7 bases, with 20 bases between them. The DNA for the CDR3 is TGTGCCAACAAAGTCCACGGGAGCCGGAATGAGCAGTTCCTC. Translating gives CANKVHGSRNEQFL.

A remark on this clonotype: It may be a read error: a sequence one base away is much more abundant. V usage is TRBV9 and J usage is TRBJ1-1; D gene unclear. The CDR3 is 16 residues long. Deletions cut 0 bases from V and 4 bases from J, with 16 bases between. Germline assignment: CDR1 SGDLS and CDR2 YYNGEE. The CDR3 reads CASSVAGSVRGTEAFF. In DNA form, the CDR3 reads TGTGCCAGCAGCGTAGCAGGCTCGGTACGCGGCACTGAAGCTTTCTTT.

This clonotype appeared many times. The rearrangement uses TRBV5-5 and TRBJ2-1; TRBD2 agrees at 11 bases. Germline V gives CDR1 SGHKS, CDR2 YYEKEE (reference sequence). The V and J ends lost 3 bases and 2 bases, in that order; junction bases with no gene match: 10. This CDR3 contains 18 residues. CDR3 in DNA: TGTGCCAGCAGCTCAACGACTAGCGGGACCGATACCTACAATGAGCAGTTCTTC. As protein: CASSSTTSGTDTYNEQFF.

As for this clonotype: This probably arose from a read error, given a far larger clone one base away. The rearrangement joins TRBV6-5 to TRBJ2-7, with D hard to call. CDR1 and CDR2 from the germline V gene are MNHEY and SVGAGI. CDR3 size: 12 residues. The DNA of the CDR3 is TGTGCCAGCAGCTACTGGTCGTACGAGCAGTACTTC. This translates into CASSYWSYEQYF.

As to this clonotype: A far larger clone is one nucleotide away, so this likely arose from a read error. This sequence joins TRBV6-9 and TRBJ2-7; D is possibly TRBD1 (6 bases). The V end was cut by 2 bases, the J end by 6 bases, with 17 bases between. The CDR3 consists of 15 residues. The germline gives CDR1 MNHGY, CDR2 SVAAGI. The CDR3 DNA is TGTGCCAGCAGTTATCTCCAGGGGTACCGACGCGAGCAGTACTTC. Translated: CASSYLQGYRREQYF.

This clonotype has a count of ten or more. This chain joins TRBV29-1 and TRBJ1-1; a possible D gene is TRBD1 (5 bases). Trimming removed 7 bases from V and 4 bases from J, with 19 bases in between. The CDR3 sequence is 14 residues long. Germline V gene sequence: CDR1 SQVTM, CDR2 ANQGSEA. The CDR3 sequence is CSAEINPGLTEAFF. In DNA form, the CDR3 reads TGCAGCGCAGAGATAAATCCAGGGCTCACTGAAGCTTTCTTT.

The rearrangement links TRBV14 to TRBJ1-2; 7 bases agree with TRBD1. Trimming at V came to 0 bases and at J to 4 bases, leaving 2 bases not matched to a gene. Germline V gene lookup returns CDR1 SGHDN and CDR2 FVKESK. This CDR3 is 14 amino acids long. CDR3 sequence: CASSQDHRGYGYTF. The CDR3 region has the DNA TGTGCCAGCAGCCAAGATCACAGGGGCTATGGCTACACCTTC.

Details on this clonotype: The likely explanation is a read error, given a far larger clone one base away. This chain links TRBV11-2 with TRBJ1-5, with D possibly TRBD1 on 5 matching bases. Germline V gives CDR1 SGHAT, CDR2 FQNNGV. This CDR3 is built from 15 residues. CDR3 coding DNA: TGTGCCAGCAGCCCGAGGGGTTCCTCCAATCATCCCCAGCATTTT. Translating gives CASSPRGSSNHPQHF. Drawing the rest from reference TRBV11-2 and TRBJ1-5, the complete variable domain is EAGVAQSPRYKIIEKRQSVAFWCNPISGHATLYWYQQILGQGPKLLIQFQNNGVVDDSQLPKDRFSAERLKGVDSTLKIQPAKLEDSAVYLCASSPRGSSNHPQHFGDGTRLSIL.